This TCR beta chain appears in the sequencing data of a study of a mutant IDH1 vaccine in newly diagnosed glioma. The repertoire was sequenced with immunoSEQ multiplex PCR; TCRdb's copy has only in-frame clones and lacks some. This sample carries about 51,000 clones, roughly 73% of them seen once, and the ten largest clones take around 5.3%. Time point noted: week 5, during vaccination. Each dose delivered 300 ug of mutant IDH1 20-mer peptide subcutaneously with imiquimod. This clone was found a few times. The antigen remains undetermined. The V segment lost 5 bases and the J segment 5 bases; nucleotides outside the gene matches: 6. The CDR3 consists of 14 residues. Germline values: CDR1 SGHRS, CDR2 YFSETQ.

The chain recombines TRBV5-1 with TRBJ2-1; 8 bases agree with TRBD2. This TCR was sampled from a middle-aged man with glioma. Sequencing was performed on PBMCs, taken from a glioma patient whose treatment included an IDH1 peptide vaccine. The CDR3 region is CASRRTSGDNEQFF. The CDR3 bases are TGCGCCAGCAGGCGTACTAGCGGCGACAATGAGCAGTTCTTC.